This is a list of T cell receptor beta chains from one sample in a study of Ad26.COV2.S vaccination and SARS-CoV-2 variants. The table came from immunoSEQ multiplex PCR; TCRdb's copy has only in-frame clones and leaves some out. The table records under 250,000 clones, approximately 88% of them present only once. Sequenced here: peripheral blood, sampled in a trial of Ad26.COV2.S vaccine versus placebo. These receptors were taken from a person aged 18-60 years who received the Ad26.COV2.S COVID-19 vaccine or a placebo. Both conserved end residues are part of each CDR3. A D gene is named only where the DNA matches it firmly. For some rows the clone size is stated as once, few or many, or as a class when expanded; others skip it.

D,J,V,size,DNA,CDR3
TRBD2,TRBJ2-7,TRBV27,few,TGTGCCAGCAGTTTCAGCGGGGGGGCCTACGAGCAGTACTTC,CASSFSGGAYEQYF
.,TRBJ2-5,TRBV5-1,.,TGCGCCAGCAGCTTGGCACTAGCTGGGGAGACCCAGTACTTC,CASSLALAGETQYF
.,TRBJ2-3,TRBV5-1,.,TGCGCCAGCAGCTTGGTCGCGGGGGCCCGAGGAAGTATGGATACGCAGTATTTT,CASSLVAGARGSMDTQYF
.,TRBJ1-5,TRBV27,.,TGTGCCAGCAGTAAGGGAAATCAGCCCCAGCATTTT,CASSKGNQPQHF
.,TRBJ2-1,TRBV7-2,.,TGTGCCAGCAGCTTAGTATCCCCCCCCGGGCAGTTCTTC,CASSLVSPPGQFF
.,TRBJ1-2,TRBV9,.,TGTGCCAGCAGCGTTGGACCCTCAAATAACTATGGCTACACCTTC,CASSVGPSNNYGYTF
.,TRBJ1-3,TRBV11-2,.,TGTGCCAGCAGCGAAGGTGGAAACACCATATATTTT,CASSEGGNTIYF
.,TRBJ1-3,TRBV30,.,TGTGCCTGGAGTGTATTAAGGGGGGGGAGCTCTGGAAACACCATATATTTT,CAWSVLRGGSSGNTIYF
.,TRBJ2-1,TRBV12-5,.,TGTGCTAGTGGTTTGAGGCCCAGGGTGGTCTACAATGAGCAGTTCTTC,CASGLRPRVVYNEQFF
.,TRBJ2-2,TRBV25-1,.,TGTGCCAGCAGTGAAGCGATCGACACCGGGGAGCTGTTTTTT,CASSEAIDTGELFF
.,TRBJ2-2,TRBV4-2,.,TGTGCCAGCAGCCAAGTAACAGCGGCGAACACCGGGGAGCTGTTTTTT,CASSQVTAANTGELFF
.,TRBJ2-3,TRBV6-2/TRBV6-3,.,TGTGCCAGCAGCCAGAGGGGGTATGGCACGCAGTATTTT,CASSQRGYGTQYF
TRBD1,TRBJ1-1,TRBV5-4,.,TGTGCCAGCAGCTACTGGACAGGGGGGGCTTTCTTT,CASSYWTGGAFF
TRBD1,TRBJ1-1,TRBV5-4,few,TGTGCCAGCAGGGAGGACAGGATGAACACTGAAGCTTTCTTT,CASREDRMNTEAFF
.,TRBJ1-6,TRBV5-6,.,TGTGCCAGCAGCGTCTTTCTCCCCCCAGGGAGCTCCTATAATTCACCCCTCCACTTT,CASSVFLPPGSSYNSPLHF
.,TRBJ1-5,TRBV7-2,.,TGTGCCAGCAGCTTAGCTGGGCAGCCCCAGCATTTT,CASSLAGQPQHF
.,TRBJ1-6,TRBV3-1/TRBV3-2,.,TGTGCCAGCAGCCACCCTGAGGGGGGGCATCCTAATTCACCCCTCCACTTT,CASSHPEGGHPNSPLHF
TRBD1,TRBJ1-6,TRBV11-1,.,TGTGCCAGCGCCGGGACAGCTTCTAATTCACCCCTCCACTTT,CASAGTASNSPLHF
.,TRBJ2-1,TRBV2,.,TGTGCCAGCACCACTTACAATGAGCAGTTCTTC,CASTTYNEQFF
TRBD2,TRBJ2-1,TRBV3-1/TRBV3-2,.,TGTGCCAGCAGCCAAGGGGCGCCGATGCGGGAGGCCTACAATGAGCAGTTCTTC,CASSQGAPMREAYNEQFF
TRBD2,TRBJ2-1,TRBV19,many,TGTGCCAGTAGTTCGGGCGGGAGGCGTGAGCAGTTCTTC,CASSSGGRREQFF
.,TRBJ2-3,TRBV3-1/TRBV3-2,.,TGTGCCAGCAGCCGAGGATTTCTCGGCACAGATACGCAGTATTTT,CASSRGFLGTDTQYF
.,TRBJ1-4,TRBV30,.,TGTGCCTGGAGTATACAGGGTTCTAATGAAAAACTGTTTTTT,CAWSIQGSNEKLFF
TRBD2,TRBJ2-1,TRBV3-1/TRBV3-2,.,TGTGCCAGCAGCCCCGTCGCGGGGGGTAACAACAATGAGCAGTTCTTC,CASSPVAGGNNNEQFF
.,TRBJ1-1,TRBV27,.,TGTGCCAGCACCCTAGGGGCTTTCTTT,CASTLGAFF
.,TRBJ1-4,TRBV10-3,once,TGTGCCATCAGTGAGGCTCCGGGGAACGGAGATGAAAAACTGTTTTTT,CAISEAPGNGDEKLFF
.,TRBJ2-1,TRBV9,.,TGTGCCAGCAGCGTATTCGACAATGAGCAGTTCTTC,CASSVFDNEQFF
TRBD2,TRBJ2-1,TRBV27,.,TGTGCCAGCAGCGAGGTGAGCGGGAGGTCCTACAATGAGCAGTTCTTC,CASSEVSGRSYNEQFF
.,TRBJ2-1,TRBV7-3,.,TGTGCCAGCAGCCTCGGGACGGGGAATGAGCAGTTCTTC,CASSLGTGNEQFF
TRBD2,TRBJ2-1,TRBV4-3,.,TGCGCCAGCAGCCAAGAAGGGGGAGAGACTAGCGCTTACAATGAGCAGTTCTTC,CASSQEGGETSAYNEQFF
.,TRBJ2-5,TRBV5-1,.,TGCGCCAGCAGCGTCTTAGCGACTGGCGGAGAGACCCAGTACTTC,CASSVLATGGETQYF
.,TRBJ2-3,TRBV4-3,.,TGCGCCAGCAGCCAACGGATTTCGGGGACAGATACGCAGTATTTT,CASSQRISGTDTQYF
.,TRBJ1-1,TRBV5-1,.,TGCGCCAGCAGCCCGCCCGGGGCGGGGAACACTGAAGCTTTCTTT,CASSPPGAGNTEAFF
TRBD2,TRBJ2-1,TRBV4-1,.,TGCGCCAGCAGCCAAGTCGGGGGGGCCGGGATAAATGAGCAGTTCTTC,CASSQVGGAGINEQFF
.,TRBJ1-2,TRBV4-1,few,TGCGCCAGCAGCCGAAGGGACAACTTGCTAGATGGCTACACCTTC,CASSRRDNLLDGYTF
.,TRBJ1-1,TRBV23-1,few,TGCGCCAGCAGTCAAGCTTTCTTT,CASSQAFF
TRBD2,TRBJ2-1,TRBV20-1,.,TGCAGTGCTAGTAACAGCGGGAGAGTAGGTGAGCAGTTCTTC,CSASNSGRVGEQFF
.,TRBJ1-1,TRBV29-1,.,TGCAGCGTTGAAAAGGGGTCGGGGACTGAAGCTTTCTTT,CSVEKGSGTEAFF
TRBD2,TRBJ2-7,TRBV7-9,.,TGTGCCAGCAGCTTCACGGAGGTCGGCGGGGGAGGTTACGAGCAGTACTTC,CASSFTEVGGGGYEQYF
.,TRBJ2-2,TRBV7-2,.,TGTGCCAGCAGCCCCCCGCAGGGGAAATTTGGCGGGGAGCTGTTTTTT,CASSPPQGKFGGELFF
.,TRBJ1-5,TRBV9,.,TGTGCCAGCAGCCCCGGTCGGTGGGCTAATCAGCCCCAGCATTTT,CASSPGRWANQPQHF
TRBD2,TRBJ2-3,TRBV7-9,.,TGTGCCAGCAGCCAGACTAGCGGTACAGATACGCAGTATTTT,CASSQTSGTDTQYF
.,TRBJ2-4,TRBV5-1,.,TGCGCCAGCAGCTTGGGGCCCTTCCTAGCCAAAAACATTCAGTACTTC,CASSLGPFLAKNIQYF
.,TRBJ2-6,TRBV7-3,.,TGTGCCAGCAGCTTACTGGACGGCGGATCTGGGGCCAACGTCCTGACTTTC,CASSLLDGGSGANVLTF
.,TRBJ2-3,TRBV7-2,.,TGTGCCAGCAGAGTAACAGATACGCAGTATTTT,CASRVTDTQYF
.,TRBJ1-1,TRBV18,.,TGTGCCAGCTCACCTGTAAGGGATACTGAAGCTTTCTTT,CASSPVRDTEAFF
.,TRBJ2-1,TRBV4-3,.,TGCGCCAGCAGCCAAGGGGCTAGCGAATACAATGAGCAGTTCTTC,CASSQGASEYNEQFF
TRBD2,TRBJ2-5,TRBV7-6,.,TGTGCCAGCAGCTTAGCCGGCGGGAGGCAGACCCAGTACTTC,CASSLAGGRQTQYF
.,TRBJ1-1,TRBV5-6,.,TGTGCCAGCACACGGAACACTGAAGCTTTCTTT,CASTRNTEAFF
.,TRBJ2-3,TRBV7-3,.,TGTGCCAGCAGCTTAAAGAATACAGATACGCAGTATTTT,CASSLKNTDTQYF
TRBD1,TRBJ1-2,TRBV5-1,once,TGCGCCAGCAGCTTGGTCCCCGGCCAGGGGGGGCCTGGCTACACCTTC,CASSLVPGQGGPGYTF
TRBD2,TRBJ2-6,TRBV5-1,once,TGCGCCAGCAGCTTTGCGGGGGGGCCGCAAGGGGCCAACGTCCTGACTTTC,CASSFAGGPQGANVLTF
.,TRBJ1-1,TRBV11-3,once,TGTGCCAGCAGCCCGCCCCGGAGGAATGAAGCTTTCTTT,CASSPPRRNEAFF
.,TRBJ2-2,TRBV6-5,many,TGTGCCAGCAGCTCTTATAGGACCACCGGGGAGCTGTTTTTT,CASSSYRTTGELFF
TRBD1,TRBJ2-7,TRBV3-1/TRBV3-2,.,TGTGCCAGCAGCCAAGCTCTGACAGGGTGGGTCTACGAGCAGTACTTC,CASSQALTGWVYEQYF
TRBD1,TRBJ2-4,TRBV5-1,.,TGCGCCAGCAGCTTAGCCGGGACAGGGTGGTCCAAAAACATTCAGTACTTC,CASSLAGTGWSKNIQYF
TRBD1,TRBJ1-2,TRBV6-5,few,TGTGCCAGCAGTTACTGGGGACAGGGGGACTATGGCTACACCTTC,CASSYWGQGDYGYTF
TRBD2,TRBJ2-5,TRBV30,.,TGTGCCTGGAGTGTAGGTGGAGCGGGAGTCCGGGAGACCCAGTACTTC,CAWSVGGAGVRETQYF
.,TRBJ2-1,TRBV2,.,TGTGCCAGCAGTCCGGGGCATACCTACAATGAGCAGTTCTTC,CASSPGHTYNEQFF
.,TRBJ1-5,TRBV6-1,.,TGTGCCAGCAGTGACAGCCTCACCATCAATCAGCCCCAGCATTTT,CASSDSLTINQPQHF